This is a list of T cell receptor beta chains from one sample in a study of graft-versus-host responses after intestinal transplantation. Their specific antigens are unknown. Sequenced by immunoSEQ multiplex PCR; TCRdb stores in-frame clones only, minus some. There are about 39,000 clones in the sample; around 96% occur only once, and around 0.2% lies in the top ten. Here the sequenced sample was unstimulated CD8+ T cells sorted from spleen or lymph node cells, taken before transplant. The source is a human donor who was the organ donor for an intestinal transplant. Each CDR3 is given with its conserved first and last residue. D genes are given only for firm matches. Expanded clones are given a class, and other clones once, few, many or no size at all.

j_call: TRBJ2-3
d_call: TRBD1
clone_size: once
v_call: TRBV5-6
cdr3_aa: CASSFGTGGGTDTQYF
cdr3_nt: TGTGCCAGCAGCTTCGGGACAGGGGGCGGCACAGATACGCAGTATTTT

j_call: TRBJ2-1
d_call: TRBD2
clone_size: -
v_call: TRBV29-1
cdr3_aa: CSVEVAGGLNEQFF
cdr3_nt: TGCAGCGTTGAAGTAGCGGGGGGGCTCAATGAGCAGTTCTTC

j_call: TRBJ1-2
d_call: -
clone_size: -
v_call: TRBV27
cdr3_aa: CASSSLTGVGGYTF
cdr3_nt: TGTGCCAGCAGTTCCCTGACGGGGGTTGGTGGCTACACCTTC

j_call: TRBJ2-3
d_call: TRBD2
clone_size: -
v_call: TRBV5-4
cdr3_aa: CASSLAGGPDTQYF
cdr3_nt: TGTGCCAGCAGCTTAGCGGGGGGGCCCGATACGCAGTATTTT

j_call: TRBJ2-4
d_call: -
clone_size: -
v_call: TRBV5-6
cdr3_aa: CASSLAVAVGNIQYF
cdr3_nt: TGTGCCAGCAGCTTGGCGGTAGCGGTGGGAAACATTCAGTACTTC

j_call: TRBJ2-5
d_call: TRBD1
clone_size: once
v_call: TRBV28
cdr3_aa: CASSLWTGGSRGAQETQYF
cdr3_nt: TGTGCCAGCAGTCTTTGGACAGGGGGATCGCGGGGGGCCCAAGAGACCCAGTACTTC

j_call: TRBJ2-7
d_call: -
clone_size: -
v_call: TRBV9
cdr3_aa: CASSPWRSSYEQYF
cdr3_nt: TGTGCCAGCAGCCCCTGGCGGAGCTCCTACGAGCAGTACTTC

j_call: TRBJ2-7
d_call: TRBD1
clone_size: -
v_call: TRBV5-1
cdr3_aa: CASSWGEGAYEQYF
cdr3_nt: TGCGCCAGCAGCTGGGGAGAGGGGGCTTACGAGCAGTACTTC

j_call: TRBJ2-1
d_call: -
clone_size: -
v_call: TRBV29-1
cdr3_aa: CSVAPGHSYNEQFF
cdr3_nt: TGCAGCGTTGCCCCGGGACACTCCTACAATGAGCAGTTCTTC

j_call: TRBJ1-1
d_call: -
clone_size: -
v_call: TRBV5-1
cdr3_aa: CASLGGDMNTEAFF
cdr3_nt: TGCGCCAGCTTGGGGGGAGACATGAACACTGAAGCTTTCTTT

j_call: TRBJ1-6
d_call: -
clone_size: -
v_call: TRBV7-9
cdr3_aa: CASSSSGGGYHNSPLHF
cdr3_nt: TGTGCCAGCAGCTCCTCTGGAGGGGGTTATCATAATTCACCCCTCCACTTT

j_call: TRBJ2-2
d_call: -
clone_size: -
v_call: TRBV6-5
cdr3_aa: CASSYDSLTGELFF
cdr3_nt: TGTGCCAGCAGTTACGACTCCCTCACCGGGGAGCTGTTTTTT

j_call: TRBJ2-7
d_call: TRBD1
clone_size: -
v_call: TRBV27
cdr3_aa: CASSLSTGGFYEQYF
cdr3_nt: TGTGCCAGCAGTTTATCGACAGGGGGCTTCTACGAGCAGTACTTC

j_call: TRBJ2-7
d_call: TRBD2
clone_size: -
v_call: TRBV4-1
cdr3_aa: CASSHSDRGGGVYEQYF
cdr3_nt: TGCGCCAGCAGCCATTCTGATCGGGGGGGCGGGGTTTACGAGCAGTACTTC